The present TCR beta chain was sequenced within a study of cytomegalovirus exposure and HLA in healthy donors. Findings of the study overall: In a later analysis, HLA-associated beta chains showed higher expansion and lower generation probabilities than comparable chains.

In germline, CDR1 is MGHDK, CDR2 SYGVNS. V was clipped by 4 bases and J by 2 bases; unmatched bases: 8. CDR3 length: 15 amino acids. A remark on this clone: Its antigen is undetermined.

A multiplex PCR was run with 60 Vbeta primers and 13 Jbeta primers. In the authors' methods: A follow-up analysis tallied around 76 million unique TCR beta chains, roughly 11 million shared. The method was immunoSEQ multiplex PCR; TCRdb's version includes in-frame clones alone and lacks a portion of them. The V and J calls and clone size are taken from that table; D and trimming were inferred from the DNA. The sample lists under 250,000 clones; around four fifths were seen once. The chain couples TRBV25-1 to TRBJ2-7, with TRBD1 matching 7 bases. This TCR was sampled from a boy between 10 and 17 years old in good health and CMV-seronegative. What was sequenced was PBMCs. In nucleotides, the CDR3 is TGTGCCAGCAGTGCCCCCGGACAGGCGACCTACGAGCAGTACTTC. Its protein is CASSAPGQATYEQYF.